The text below deals with one T cell receptor (beta chain). This sample was included in a study of shared clonotypes between healthy human individuals. The CDR3 has 14 residues. Germline V gene lookup returns CDR1 SNHLY and CDR2 FYNNEI. V shed 6 bases and J 4 bases; nucleotides not matched to a gene: 4. Using immunoSEQ multiplex PCR, the repertoire was profiled, and TCRdb retains in-frame clones only, with some absent. The sample has approximately 1.5 million clones, approximately 98.5% seen once. Sequenced material: naive CD4+ T cells sorted from blood. The subset here: CD45RA+ positively selected. This sequence joins TRBV2 and TRBJ2-2; 8 bases map to TRBD1. The receptor comes from a man aged 30 to 39 in good health. CDR3 DNA sequence: TGTGCCAGCAGGACAGGGGAGGTCACCGGGGAGCTGTTTTTT. It translates to CASRTGEVTGELFF. The full variable domain, completed using reference TRBV2 and TRBJ2-2, is EPEVTQTPSHQVTQMGQEVILRCVPISNHLYFYWYRQILGQKVEFLVSFYNNEISEKSEIFDDQFSVERPDGSNFTLKIRSTKLEDSAMYFCASRTGEVTGELFFGEGSRLTVL.